Included here is one T cell receptor (beta chain) sequence, with context. Its antigen is unknown. The record originates from a study of cytomegalovirus exposure and HLA in healthy donors. Overall study results and limits: Among TCR sequences, most were rare, though some public TCRs appeared in many donors.

Clones were read by immunoSEQ multiplex PCR, and TCRdb kept only the in-frame ones, dropping some. In the table there are about 98,000 clones, about 95% of which are singletons. The J segment lost 2 bases and the V segment lost 5 bases, leaving 5 bases of the junction unmatched. This CDR3 spans 15 amino acids. The germline V gene has CDR1 MNHNY and CDR2 SVGAGI (reference sequence). What was sequenced was PBMCs. The chain is built from TRBV6-6 and TRBJ1-3; 8 bases align to TRBD1. The origin of this receptor is a woman aged 18-29 years in good health and CMV-seronegative. The CDR3 DNA sequence: TGTGCCAGCAGTCAAGACAGGGGTACTGGAAACACCATATATTTT. Translation gives CASSQDRGTGNTIYF.